The sequence of this TCR beta chain was determined in a study of blood T cell repertoires in COVID-19. Study-level background: Acute and convalescent COVID-19 samples came from the United States, Italy and Spain.

Original methodology: Quantification of nucleated cells was approximated via reference gene primer amplification. Here immunoSEQ multiplex PCR was the method, and the copy in TCRdb shows in-frame clones only, minus some. V and J calls and clone size are as listed in that table; D and trimming were resolved from the DNA. The sample lists tens of thousands of clones; about 70% were seen once. Germline V gives CDR1 SEHNR, CDR2 FQNEAQ (reference sequence). The CDR3 contains 15 residues. V lost 5 bases, J lost 5 bases, and 18 bases lay in between. Sequenced input: peripheral blood. V gene TRBV7-9 combines with J gene TRBJ1-1, with D perhaps matching TRBD1 (6 bases). The source is an older man with acute or convalescent COVID-19. CDR3 bases: TGTGCCAGCAGCCCCCACACGGGGGGCGCGACTGAAGCTTTCTTT. Encoded protein: CASSPHTGGATEAFF.